This T cell receptor (beta chain) was observed in a study of response to subunit inactivated influenza vaccine. TCRdb fed the RT-PCR reads into MiXCR, producing one record per CDR3 protein. The table lists more than 700,000 distinct CDR3 sequences, around 20% of them singletons. The V and J ends lost 3 bases and 1 base respectively, with 18 bases between them. CDR1 is SQVTM and CDR2 is ANQGSEA in the germline V gene. CDR3 length: 16 residues. The receptor's source is a man between 50 and 59 years old who received an inactivated influenza vaccine. The material sequenced was PBMCs from blood, taken more than 4 days after vaccination. The genes are TRBV29-1 and TRBJ2-5; D perhaps matches TRBD1 (6 bases). CDR3 region: CSVEDSDTTIQETQYF. In DNA form, the CDR3 reads TGCAGCGTTGAGGACAGCGACACCACAATCCAAGAGACCCAGTACTTC.